These T cell receptor beta chains were read from a single sample in a study of blood T cell repertoires in COVID-19. Only in-frame clones appear in the TCRdb table, and some are missing; sequencing was by immunoSEQ multiplex PCR. This sample has under 250,000 clones, with nearly 90% found just once. Sequencing was performed on PBMCs or T cells enriched from blood (not recorded which). The receptors stem from a man aged 25 to 40 who had recovered from COVID-19. Each CDR3 is given with its conserved first and last residue. The D gene is left open where the match is weak. Some rows have no size entry. The others give once, few or many, or a class for an expanded clone.

V gene: TRBV6-6
J gene: TRBJ2-1
D gene: NA
clone size: NA
CDR3 DNA: TGTGCCAGCAGCCAGCTGCCGGGGCAGTTCTTC
CDR3 protein: CASSQLPGQFF

V gene: TRBV5-8
J gene: TRBJ2-7
D gene: NA
clone size: NA
CDR3 DNA: TGTGCCAGCAGCTTGGCGGGTTACTCCTACGAGCAGTACTTC
CDR3 protein: CASSLAGYSYEQYF

V gene: TRBV11-2
J gene: TRBJ2-1
D gene: TRBD1
clone size: NA
CDR3 DNA: TGTGCCAGCAGCTTAGGGACAGGGGGCTACAATGAGCAGTTCTTC
CDR3 protein: CASSLGTGGYNEQFF

V gene: TRBV6-2/TRBV6-3
J gene: TRBJ1-1
D gene: NA
clone size: NA
CDR3 DNA: TGTGCCAGCAGTTACGGGCGTTTCACTGAAGCTTTCTTT
CDR3 protein: CASSYGRFTEAFF

V gene: TRBV24-1
J gene: TRBJ1-5
D gene: TRBD1
clone size: NA
CDR3 DNA: TGTGCCACCAGCTCAGGACAGGAGCCCCAGCATTTT
CDR3 protein: CATSSGQEPQHF

V gene: TRBV21-1
J gene: TRBJ2-3
D gene: NA
clone size: NA
CDR3 DNA: TGTGCCAGCAGCAACACCGCGGGACGCACAGATACGCAGTATTTT
CDR3 protein: CASSNTAGRTDTQYF

V gene: TRBV11-2
J gene: TRBJ1-4
D gene: NA
clone size: NA
CDR3 DNA: TGTGCCAGCAGCACCCGACAATCCCAGGATGAAAAACTGTTTTTT
CDR3 protein: CASSTRQSQDEKLFF

V gene: TRBV7-2
J gene: TRBJ1-6
D gene: TRBD1
clone size: NA
CDR3 DNA: TGTGCCAGCAGCCCCCGACAGGGTCGAGCACCCCTCCACTTT
CDR3 protein: CASSPRQGRAPLHF

V gene: TRBV19
J gene: TRBJ2-3
D gene: NA
clone size: NA
CDR3 DNA: TGTGCCAGTAGTGTGATCAACAGGTCTCCAGATACGCAGTATTTT
CDR3 protein: CASSVINRSPDTQYF

V gene: TRBV11-2
J gene: TRBJ2-1
D gene: TRBD2
clone size: NA
CDR3 DNA: TGTGCCAGCAGAGGACTAGCGGGCTACTTCAATGAGCAGTTCTTC
CDR3 protein: CASRGLAGYFNEQFF

V gene: TRBV28
J gene: TRBJ1-2
D gene: NA
clone size: NA
CDR3 DNA: TGTGCCAGCAGTTGGACAGCAAACTATGGCTACACCTTC
CDR3 protein: CASSWTANYGYTF

V gene: TRBV5-1
J gene: TRBJ1-2
D gene: TRBD1
clone size: NA
CDR3 DNA: TGCGCCAGCAGCATGGACAGGGGATGGGGCTACACCTTC
CDR3 protein: CASSMDRGWGYTF

V gene: TRBV6-1
J gene: TRBJ2-3
D gene: NA
clone size: NA
CDR3 DNA: TGTGCCAGCAGTGATCCTAACACAGATACGCAGTATTTT
CDR3 protein: CASSDPNTDTQYF

V gene: TRBV4-3
J gene: TRBJ2-3
D gene: TRBD2
clone size: NA
CDR3 DNA: TGCGCCAGCAGCCAAGACCCAGCGGGGGGCCCAGATACGCAGTATTTT
CDR3 protein: CASSQDPAGGPDTQYF

V gene: TRBV7-9
J gene: TRBJ2-1
D gene: TRBD2
clone size: NA
CDR3 DNA: TGTGCCAGCAGCTTCGACGCCCTCGTTAGCGGGAGTTTCAATGAGCAGTTCTTC
CDR3 protein: CASSFDALVSGSFNEQFF

V gene: TRBV11-2
J gene: TRBJ1-1
D gene: NA
clone size: few
CDR3 DNA: TGTGCCAGCTTACAGAGCATGAACACTGAAGCTTTCTTT
CDR3 protein: CASLQSMNTEAFF

V gene: TRBV9
J gene: TRBJ1-1
D gene: NA
clone size: few
CDR3 DNA: TGTGCCAGCAGCGTCGGGACATACACTGAAGCTTTCTTT
CDR3 protein: CASSVGTYTEAFF

V gene: TRBV28
J gene: TRBJ1-4
D gene: TRBD1
clone size: NA
CDR3 DNA: TGTGCCAGCAGTACTCCGACAGGGAGTAGACTGTTTTTT
CDR3 protein: CASSTPTGSRLFF

V gene: TRBV7-9
J gene: TRBJ2-5
D gene: TRBD2
clone size: NA
CDR3 DNA: TGTGCCAGCAGCCCCACGACTAGCGCTCAAGAGACCCAGTACTTC
CDR3 protein: CASSPTTSAQETQYF

V gene: TRBV15
J gene: TRBJ2-1
D gene: TRBD2
clone size: NA
CDR3 DNA: TGTGCCACCAGCAGAGTGCGGGGGGCGTTGGATGAGCAGTTCTTC
CDR3 protein: CATSRVRGALDEQFF

V gene: TRBV7-8
J gene: TRBJ2-1
D gene: NA
clone size: NA
CDR3 DNA: TGTGCCAGCAGCCCCCAGGACAGCGAGCAGTTCTTC
CDR3 protein: CASSPQDSEQFF

V gene: TRBV5-4
J gene: TRBJ2-1
D gene: TRBD1
clone size: NA
CDR3 DNA: TGTGCCAGCAGCCAAGGACAGGGAACGTTGGTAAATGAGCAGTTCTTC
CDR3 protein: CASSQGQGTLVNEQFF

V gene: TRBV27
J gene: TRBJ1-5
D gene: TRBD1
clone size: NA
CDR3 DNA: TGTGCCAGCAGTTTATTCTCGGGACAGGGGGCGAGCAATCAGCCCCAGCATTTT
CDR3 protein: CASSLFSGQGASNQPQHF

V gene: TRBV6-5
J gene: TRBJ1-4
D gene: NA
clone size: NA
CDR3 DNA: TGTGCCAGCAGAACAGGCGTTGGAGGGGAAAAACTGTTTTTT
CDR3 protein: CASRTGVGGEKLFF

V gene: TRBV5-1
J gene: TRBJ2-7
D gene: NA
clone size: NA
CDR3 DNA: TGCGCCAGCAGCTTGGGACCCGCAGGCAACTCCTACGAGCAGTACTTC
CDR3 protein: CASSLGPAGNSYEQYF

V gene: TRBV6-4
J gene: TRBJ2-1
D gene: NA
clone size: few
CDR3 DNA: TGTGCCAGCAGTGCCGCGGACAACAATGAGCAGTTCTTC
CDR3 protein: CASSAADNNEQFF

V gene: TRBV2
J gene: TRBJ2-5
D gene: TRBD2
clone size: NA
CDR3 DNA: TGTGCCAGCACCCAAGGACTAGCGGAGACCCAGTACTTC
CDR3 protein: CASTQGLAETQYF

V gene: TRBV6-1
J gene: TRBJ1-1
D gene: TRBD1
clone size: NA
CDR3 DNA: TGTGCCAGCAGTGAAGCGGGGTGGGACAGGAACACTGAAGCTTTCTTT
CDR3 protein: CASSEAGWDRNTEAFF

V gene: TRBV5-8
J gene: TRBJ1-4
D gene: NA
clone size: NA
CDR3 DNA: TGTGCCAGCAGCTTGATGGGGGGGCAGACCGAAAAACTGTTTTTT
CDR3 protein: CASSLMGGQTEKLFF

V gene: TRBV6-5
J gene: TRBJ2-7
D gene: NA
clone size: NA
CDR3 DNA: TGTGCCAGCGGCGTACAGGGGAGGGAGCAGTACTTC
CDR3 protein: CASGVQGREQYF

V gene: TRBV7-9
J gene: TRBJ1-4
D gene: NA
clone size: once
CDR3 DNA: TGTGCCAGCAGCTTCCGCGGCGGGGCTAATGAAAAACTGTTTTTT
CDR3 protein: CASSFRGGANEKLFF

V gene: TRBV29-1
J gene: TRBJ2-5
D gene: NA
clone size: once
CDR3 DNA: TGCAGCGGGCGGGATACCGGGCGCCAAGAGACCCAGTACTTC
CDR3 protein: CSGRDTGRQETQYF

V gene: TRBV7-2
J gene: TRBJ1-6
D gene: NA
clone size: NA
CDR3 DNA: TGTGCCAGCAGCTTAGGGGCGAATTCACCCCTCCACTTT
CDR3 protein: CASSLGANSPLHF

V gene: TRBV18
J gene: TRBJ1-4
D gene: TRBD1
clone size: once
CDR3 DNA: TGTGCCAGCTCACCATCGCTACAGGGGAATGAAAAACTGTTTTTT
CDR3 protein: CASSPSLQGNEKLFF

V gene: TRBV7-3
J gene: TRBJ1-1
D gene: NA
clone size: few
CDR3 DNA: TGTGCCAGCAGCTCCGGGGTTACTGAAGCTTTCTTT
CDR3 protein: CASSSGVTEAFF

V gene: TRBV2
J gene: TRBJ2-2
D gene: NA
clone size: NA
CDR3 DNA: TGTGCCAGCAGTGAAGGGCCCGGGGAGCTGTTTTTT
CDR3 protein: CASSEGPGELFF

V gene: TRBV19
J gene: TRBJ2-6
D gene: NA
clone size: NA
CDR3 DNA: TGTGCCAGTACCCTAGACAGTCTCTCTGGGGCCAACGTCCTGACTTTC
CDR3 protein: CASTLDSLSGANVLTF

V gene: TRBV14
J gene: TRBJ1-6
D gene: NA
clone size: once
CDR3 DNA: TGTGCCAGCAGCCTACTGATGGTCAGGAACAATTCACCCCTCCACTTT
CDR3 protein: CASSLLMVRNNSPLHF

V gene: TRBV12-3/TRBV12-4
J gene: TRBJ2-7
D gene: NA
clone size: NA
CDR3 DNA: TGTGCCAGCAGTTTAGCGCGCTTGGAGCAGTACTTC
CDR3 protein: CASSLARLEQYF

V gene: TRBV5-6
J gene: TRBJ1-4
D gene: NA
clone size: NA
CDR3 DNA: TGTGCCAGCAGCTTCTACCAGGAAGGTGAAAAACTGTTTTTT
CDR3 protein: CASSFYQEGEKLFF

V gene: TRBV5-1
J gene: TRBJ1-2
D gene: TRBD1
clone size: NA
CDR3 DNA: TGCGCCAGCAGCTTGGAGGGGACAGGGGCCACAGGCTACACCTTC
CDR3 protein: CASSLEGTGATGYTF

V gene: TRBV25-1
J gene: TRBJ2-1
D gene: TRBD2
clone size: NA
CDR3 DNA: TGTGCCAGCAGAGCTTCACTAGCGGGGGAGCAGTTCTTC
CDR3 protein: CASRASLAGEQFF

V gene: TRBV9
J gene: TRBJ2-7
D gene: TRBD1
clone size: NA
CDR3 DNA: TGTGCCAGCAGCGTAGAGGGGACAGGTAACTACGAGCAGTACTTC
CDR3 protein: CASSVEGTGNYEQYF

V gene: TRBV7-2
J gene: TRBJ2-7
D gene: TRBD2
clone size: NA
CDR3 DNA: TGTGCCAGCAGCTTGTTAGCGGGAGGGATTCAGGAACAGTACTTC
CDR3 protein: CASSLLAGGIQEQYF

V gene: TRBV6-5
J gene: TRBJ1-6
D gene: TRBD1
clone size: NA
CDR3 DNA: TGTGCCAGCAGTTACTCGCTTCGGACAGGTCCATCACCCCTCCACTTT
CDR3 protein: CASSYSLRTGPSPLHF

V gene: TRBV4-1
J gene: TRBJ2-3
D gene: NA
clone size: NA
CDR3 DNA: TGCGCCAGCAGCCAAGATCCGAGCACAGATACGCAGTATTTT
CDR3 protein: CASSQDPSTDTQYF

V gene: TRBV7-9
J gene: TRBJ2-1
D gene: TRBD1
clone size: NA
CDR3 DNA: TGTGCCAGCAGCCTCCGGGACAGGGCCCACAATGAGCAGTTCTTC
CDR3 protein: CASSLRDRAHNEQFF

V gene: TRBV2
J gene: TRBJ1-1
D gene: TRBD1
clone size: NA
CDR3 DNA: TGTGCCAGCAGTCCCGTGGGGACAGGGGTGACTTTCTTT
CDR3 protein: CASSPVGTGVTFF

V gene: TRBV5-1
J gene: TRBJ1-4
D gene: TRBD1
clone size: few
CDR3 DNA: TGCGCCAGCAGCTCGCAGGGGGCGCTGGATCTATATGAAAAACTGTTTTTT
CDR3 protein: CASSSQGALDLYEKLFF

V gene: TRBV6-6
J gene: TRBJ2-3
D gene: NA
clone size: NA
CDR3 DNA: TGTGCCAGCAGAGGAAGGCGGCTGACGCAGTATTTT
CDR3 protein: CASRGRRLTQYF

V gene: TRBV2
J gene: TRBJ2-1
D gene: NA
clone size: once
CDR3 DNA: TGTGCCAGCCTAGCCGACGGCTCCTACAATGAGCAGTTCTTC
CDR3 protein: CASLADGSYNEQFF

V gene: TRBV28
J gene: TRBJ2-3
D gene: NA
clone size: NA
CDR3 DNA: TGTGCCAGCACTCGGGGCGGGGGCACAGATACGCAGTATTTT
CDR3 protein: CASTRGGGTDTQYF

V gene: TRBV19
J gene: TRBJ1-4
D gene: TRBD1
clone size: NA
CDR3 DNA: TGTGCCAGTAGTATATCAGGACAGGCGTCACGGGAAAAACTGTTTTTT
CDR3 protein: CASSISGQASREKLFF

V gene: TRBV29-1
J gene: TRBJ2-3
D gene: TRBD1
clone size: NA
CDR3 DNA: TGCAGCGTGAAGGATAGGGGGCGCCCAGATACGCAGTATTTT
CDR3 protein: CSVKDRGRPDTQYF

V gene: TRBV27
J gene: TRBJ1-2
D gene: NA
clone size: once
CDR3 DNA: TGTGCCACAGCGTCAGGGGTAAACTATGGCTACACCTTC
CDR3 protein: CATASGVNYGYTF

V gene: TRBV11-2
J gene: TRBJ2-7
D gene: TRBD2
clone size: NA
CDR3 DNA: TGTGCCAGCAGCTTAGACCGGGGGGGTGAGCAGTACTTC
CDR3 protein: CASSLDRGGEQYF

V gene: TRBV30
J gene: TRBJ1-1
D gene: NA
clone size: NA
CDR3 DNA: TGTGCCTGGAGTCCCTATGGGGGGACTGAAGCTTTCTTT
CDR3 protein: CAWSPYGGTEAFF

V gene: TRBV5-8
J gene: TRBJ1-1
D gene: TRBD1
clone size: NA
CDR3 DNA: TGTGCCAGCAGCTTCCTGACAGGGGCCACTGAAGCTTTCTTT
CDR3 protein: CASSFLTGATEAFF

V gene: TRBV3-1/TRBV3-2
J gene: TRBJ1-5
D gene: NA
clone size: NA
CDR3 DNA: TGTGCCAGCAGCCAAGGGCAGGGCGGTCAGCCCCAGCATTTT
CDR3 protein: CASSQGQGGQPQHF